The 9 T cell receptor beta chains reported below all come from one sample, sequenced in a study of radiation and T cells in renal cell carcinoma. The repertoire was sequenced with immunoSEQ multiplex PCR; TCRdb's copy has only in-frame clones and lacks some. Seen here are more than 95,000 clones, 81% observed once, and the top ten hold about 5.3%. Time point defined: blood 2 weeks post-SBRT. Described treatment: 15 Gy SBRT to primary tumor, nephrectomy 4 weeks later. The source was blood, collected from a patient whose treatment included radiotherapy and nephrectomy. These receptors were taken from a man between 50 and 59 years old with renal cell carcinoma.

The chain recombines TRBV5-4 with TRBJ1-1, with a possible D match to TRBD1 (5 bases). Between the trimmed V and J ends, which lost 2 bases and 5 bases, there was a span of 16 bases. The germline V gene has CDR1 SGHNT and CDR2 YYREEE (reference sequence). The CDR3 is made up of 15 amino acids. The CDR3 loop is CASSFVLGGGTEAFF. CDR3 nucleotide sequence: TGTGCCAGCAGCTTCGTATTGGGGGGAGGGACTGAAGCTTTCTTT. The whole variable domain, filled in from reference TRBV5-4 and TRBJ1-1, reads ETGVTQSPTHLIKTRGQQVTLRCSSQSGHNTVSWYQQALGQGPQFIFQYYREEENGRGNFPPRFSGLQFPNYSSELNVNALELDDSALYLCASSFVLGGGTEAFFGQGTRLTVV.

V gene TRBV5-6 combines with J gene TRBJ2-5, with D hard to call. The germline CDR1 and CDR2 sequences are SGHDT and YYEEEE. This CDR3 comprises 13 residues. Trimming took off 2 bases at V and 0 bases at J, with 5 bases between the two ends. This CDR3 reads CASSFSHQETQYF. The DNA for the CDR3 is TGTGCCAGCAGCTTCTCGCACCAAGAGACCCAGTACTTC.

This sequence joins TRBV28 and TRBJ2-1, with 13 bases aligning to TRBD2. The CDR3 runs 19 residues. CDR1 is MDHEN, CDR2 SYDVKM, per germline. With V trimmed by 6 bases and J by 8 bases, 19 bases remained unmatched. The DNA of the CDR3 is TGTGCCAGCAGCACGCCGGGACTAGCGGGGCTGCTTGCTTACGATGAGCAGTTCTTC. Translated, it gives CASSTPGLAGLLAYDEQFF. The complete variable domain, with remaining parts taken from reference TRBV28 and TRBJ2-1, reads DVKVTQSSRYLVKRTGEKVFLECVQDMDHENMFWYRQDPGLGLRLIYFSYDVKMKEKGDIPEGYSVSREKKERFSLILESASTNQTSMYLCASSTPGLAGLLAYDEQFFGPGTRLTVL.

The CDR3 DNA reads as TGTGCCAGCAGCCCCCCGGGGGGGATCTACAATGAGCAGTTCTTC. Its protein product is CASSPPGGIYNEQFF. The V gene is TRBV7-9, the J gene TRBJ2-1, with 8 bases fitting TRBD2. After removal of 5 bases from V and 3 bases from J, the junction contained 6 bases not matched to a gene. CDR1 and CDR2 from the germline V gene are SEHNR and FQNEAQ (reference sequence). This CDR3 has 15 amino acids.

The rearrangement uses TRBV7-2 and TRBJ2-3; D is possibly TRBD2 (6 bases). The V end lost 1 base, the J end lost 2 bases, and 13 bases lay between the germline ends. The CDR3 length is 16 residues. Germline V gene sequence: CDR1 SGHTA, CDR2 FQGNSA. This CDR3 is CASSLGLEGHTDTQYF. Here the CDR3 DNA reads TGTGCCAGCAGCTTAGGGTTGGAGGGGCACACAGATACGCAGTATTTT.

The rearrangement uses TRBV4-3 and TRBJ1-3; 10 bases are shared with TRBD1. V lost 4 bases and J lost 2; bases outside the gene matches: 5. The CDR3 loop spans 16 amino acids. Germline CDR1 reads LGHNA; CDR2 reads YSLEER. The CDR3 spells CASSRDRGQAGNTIYF. The CDR3 nucleotides are TGCGCCAGCAGCCGCGACAGGGGGCAGGCTGGAAACACCATATATTTT.

V is TRBV19 and J is TRBJ2-3, with D tentatively TRBD2 (5 bases). Looked up from germline, CDR1 is LNHDA and CDR2 is SQIVND (reference sequence). V was pared by 1 base and J by 1 base, with 15 bases between. This CDR3 comprises 17 residues. As DNA, the CDR3 is TGTGCCAGTAGTATAGCTACGGGGTCTGTTGGCACAGATACGCAGTATTTT. Amino acids: CASSIATGSVGTDTQYF.

The chain combines TRBV4-1 with TRBJ1-2; 8 nucleotides match TRBD1. After removal of 4 bases from V and 4 bases from J, the junction contained 8 bases not matched to a gene. Germline lookup yields CDR1 MGHRA and CDR2 YSYEKL. The CDR3 contains 15 residues. The CDR3 coding sequence is TGCGCCAGCAGCCCAGACAGGGGCTGGGGCTATGGCTACACCTTC. This sequence encodes CASSPDRGWGYGYTF.

The chain couples TRBV19 to TRBJ2-4; D unresolved. V lost 5 bases, J lost 5 bases, and 10 bases lay in between. This CDR3 contains 13 residues. Germline V CDR1 and CDR2: LNHDA, SQIVND (reference sequence). This CDR3 is CASSWQTQNIQYF. CDR3 nucleotides: TGTGCCAGTAGTTGGCAGACGCAAAACATTCAGTACTTC.